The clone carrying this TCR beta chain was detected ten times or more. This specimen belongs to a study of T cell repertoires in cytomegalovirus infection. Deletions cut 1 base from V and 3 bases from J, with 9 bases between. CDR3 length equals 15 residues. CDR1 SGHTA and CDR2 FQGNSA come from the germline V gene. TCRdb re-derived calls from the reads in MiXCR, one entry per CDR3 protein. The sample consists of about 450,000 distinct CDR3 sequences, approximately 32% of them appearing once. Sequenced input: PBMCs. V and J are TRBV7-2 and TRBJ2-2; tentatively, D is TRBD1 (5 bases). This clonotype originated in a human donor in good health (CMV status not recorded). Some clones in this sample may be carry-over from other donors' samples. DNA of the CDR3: TGTGCCAGCAGCTTAGTCGTAGGGGACACCGGGGAGCTGTTTTTT. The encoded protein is CASSLVVGDTGELFF. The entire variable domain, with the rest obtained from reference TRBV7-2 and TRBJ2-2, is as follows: GAGVSQSPSNKVTEKGKDVELRCDPISGHTALYWYRQSLGQGLEFLIYFQGNSAPDKSGLPSDRFSAERTGGSVSTLTIQRTQQEDSAVYLCASSLVVGDTGELFFGEGSRLTVL.